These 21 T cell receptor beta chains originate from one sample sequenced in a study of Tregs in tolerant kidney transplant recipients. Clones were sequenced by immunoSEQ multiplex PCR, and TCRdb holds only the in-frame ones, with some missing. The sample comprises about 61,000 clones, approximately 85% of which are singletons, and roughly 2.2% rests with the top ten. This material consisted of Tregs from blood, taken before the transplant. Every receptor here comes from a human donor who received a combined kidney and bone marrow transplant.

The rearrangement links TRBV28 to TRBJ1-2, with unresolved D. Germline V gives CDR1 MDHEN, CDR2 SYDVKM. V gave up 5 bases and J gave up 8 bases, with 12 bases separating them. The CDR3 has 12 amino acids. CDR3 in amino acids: CASSRKRSGYTF. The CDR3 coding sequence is TGTGCCAGCAGTAGGAAGCGCTCGGGCTACACCTTC.

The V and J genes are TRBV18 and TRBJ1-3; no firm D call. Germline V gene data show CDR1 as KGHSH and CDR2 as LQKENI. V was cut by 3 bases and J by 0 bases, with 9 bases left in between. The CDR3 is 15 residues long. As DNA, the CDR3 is TGTGCCAGCTCACCGGGTTATTCCTCTGGAAACACCATATATTTT. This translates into CASSPGYSSGNTIYF.

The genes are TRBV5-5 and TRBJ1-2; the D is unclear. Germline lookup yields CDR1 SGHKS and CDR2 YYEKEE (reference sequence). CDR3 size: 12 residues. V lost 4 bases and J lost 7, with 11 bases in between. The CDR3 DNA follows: TGTGCCAGCAGCCCGCGGGGTTCTGGCTACACCTTC. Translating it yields CASSPRGSGYTF. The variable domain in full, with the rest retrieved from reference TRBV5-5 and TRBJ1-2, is DAGVTQSPTHLIKTRGQQVTLRCSPISGHKSVSWYQQVLGQGPQFIFQYYEKEERGRGNFPDRFSARQFPNYSSELNVNALLLGDSALYLCASSPRGSGYTFGSGTRLTVV.

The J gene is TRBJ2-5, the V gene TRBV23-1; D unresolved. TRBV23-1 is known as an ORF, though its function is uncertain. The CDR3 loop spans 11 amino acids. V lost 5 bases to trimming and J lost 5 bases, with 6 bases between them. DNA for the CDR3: TGCGCCAGCAGTTGGTTGGAGACCCAGTACTTC. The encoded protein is CASSWLETQYF.

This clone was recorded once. The CDR3 region has the DNA TGTGCCAGCAGCTTGGACAGGGGGGCTAGCGGGAGGTGGTACGAGCAGTACTTC. It yields the protein CASSLDRGASGRWYEQYF. This sequence joins TRBV5-4 and TRBJ2-5; 11 nucleotides match TRBD2. TRBJ2-7 explains the end of the DNA better; the J call may be wrong. The germline V gene has CDR1 SGHNT and CDR2 YYREEE (reference sequence). The CDR3 loop spans 18 amino acids.

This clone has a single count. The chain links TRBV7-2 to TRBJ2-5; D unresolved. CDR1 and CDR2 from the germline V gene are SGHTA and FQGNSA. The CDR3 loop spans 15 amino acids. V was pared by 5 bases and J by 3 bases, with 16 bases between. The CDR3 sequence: CASSPRIRLEETQYF. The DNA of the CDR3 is TGTGCCAGCAGCCCCCGGATCCGGTTGGAAGAGACCCAGTACTTC.

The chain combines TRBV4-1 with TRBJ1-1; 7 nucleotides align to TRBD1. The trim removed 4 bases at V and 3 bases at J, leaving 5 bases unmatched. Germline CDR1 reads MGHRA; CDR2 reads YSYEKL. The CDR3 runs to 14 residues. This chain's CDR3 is CASSLRGLDTEAFF. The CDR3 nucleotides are TGCGCCAGCAGCCTAAGGGGGCTTGACACTGAAGCTTTCTTT.

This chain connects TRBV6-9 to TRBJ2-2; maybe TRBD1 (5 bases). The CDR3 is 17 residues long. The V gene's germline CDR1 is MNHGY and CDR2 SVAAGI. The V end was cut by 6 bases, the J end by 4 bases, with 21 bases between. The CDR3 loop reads CASRPWGIGDPTGELFF. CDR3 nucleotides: TGTGCCAGCAGGCCATGGGGAATAGGGGATCCCACCGGGGAGCTGTTTTTT.

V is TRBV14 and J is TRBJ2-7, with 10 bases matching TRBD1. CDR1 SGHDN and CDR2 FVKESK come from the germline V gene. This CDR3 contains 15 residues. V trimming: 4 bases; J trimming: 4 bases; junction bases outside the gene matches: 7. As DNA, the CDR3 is TGTGCCAGCAGCCTCGGCGGGACAGGGGTATACGAGCAGTACTTC. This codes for CASSLGGTGVYEQYF.

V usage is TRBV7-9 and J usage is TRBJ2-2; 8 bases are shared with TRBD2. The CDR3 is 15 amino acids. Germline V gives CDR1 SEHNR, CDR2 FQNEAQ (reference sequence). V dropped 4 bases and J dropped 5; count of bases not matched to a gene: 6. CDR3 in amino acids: CASSSSGSGTGELFF. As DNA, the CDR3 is TGTGCCAGCAGCTCGAGCGGGAGCGGGACCGGGGAGCTGTTTTTT.

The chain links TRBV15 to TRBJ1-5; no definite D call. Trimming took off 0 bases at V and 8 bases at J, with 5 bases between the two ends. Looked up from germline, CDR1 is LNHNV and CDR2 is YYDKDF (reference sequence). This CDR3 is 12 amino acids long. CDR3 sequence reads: CATSREGKPQHF. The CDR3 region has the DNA TGTGCCACCAGCAGAGAAGGGAAGCCCCAGCATTTT.

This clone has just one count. The CDR3 region has the DNA TGTGCCAGCTCACCACAGAGACAAGAGACCCAGTACTTC. Its protein product is CASSPQRQETQYF. This chain uses TRBV18 with TRBJ2-5; no definite D call. The CDR3 is made up of 13 amino acids. In germline, CDR1 is KGHSH, CDR2 LQKENI. V was pared by 1 base and J by 2 bases, with 5 bases between. Based on the CDR3 plus reference TRBV18 and TRBJ2-5, the full variable domain is NAGVMQNPRHLVRRRGQEARLRCSPMKGHSHVYWYRQLPEEGLKFMVYLQKENIIDESGMPKERFSAEFPKEGPSILRIQQVVRGDSAAYFCASSPQRQETQYFGPGTRLLVL.

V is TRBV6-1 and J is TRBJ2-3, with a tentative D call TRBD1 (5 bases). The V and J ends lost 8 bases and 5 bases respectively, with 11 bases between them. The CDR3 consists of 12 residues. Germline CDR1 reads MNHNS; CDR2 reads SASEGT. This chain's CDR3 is CASAGMKDTQYF. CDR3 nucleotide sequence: TGTGCCAGCGCAGGGATGAAAGATACGCAGTATTTT.

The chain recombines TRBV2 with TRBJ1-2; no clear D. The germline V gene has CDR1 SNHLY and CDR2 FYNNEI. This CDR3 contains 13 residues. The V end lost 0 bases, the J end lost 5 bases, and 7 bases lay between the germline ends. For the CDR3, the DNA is TGTGCCAGCAGTGAAGCGCCGGATTATGGCTACACCTTC. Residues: CASSEAPDYGYTF.

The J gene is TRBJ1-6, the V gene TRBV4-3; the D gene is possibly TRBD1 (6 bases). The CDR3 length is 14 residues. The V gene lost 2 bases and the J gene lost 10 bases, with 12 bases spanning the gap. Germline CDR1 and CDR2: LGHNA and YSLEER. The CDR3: CASSQNRVASPLHF. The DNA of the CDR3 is TGCGCCAGCAGCCAAAACAGGGTTGCCTCACCCCTCCACTTT.

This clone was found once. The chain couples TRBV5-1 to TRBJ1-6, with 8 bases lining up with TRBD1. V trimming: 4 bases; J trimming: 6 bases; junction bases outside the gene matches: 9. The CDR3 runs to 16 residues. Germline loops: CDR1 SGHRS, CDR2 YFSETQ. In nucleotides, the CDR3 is TGCGCCAGCAGCGACCGGGACAGGCGTCCTAATTCACCCCTCCACTTT. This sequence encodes CASSDRDRRPNSPLHF.

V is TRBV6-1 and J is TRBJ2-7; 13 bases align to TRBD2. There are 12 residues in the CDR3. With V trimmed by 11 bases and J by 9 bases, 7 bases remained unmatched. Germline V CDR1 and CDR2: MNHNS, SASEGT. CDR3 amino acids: CAVGLAGVGQYF. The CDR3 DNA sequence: TGTGCCGTCGGACTAGCGGGAGTGGGGCAGTACTTC.

CDR3 DNA: TGTGCCAGCAGCCCATGGACTAGCGGGGGGCCGTGGGAGACCCAGTACTTC. Translation: CASSPWTSGGPWETQYF. The J gene is TRBJ2-5, the V gene TRBV7-9, with 14 bases matching TRBD2. This CDR3 comprises 17 residues. V was pared by 5 bases and J by 5 bases, with 10 bases of the junction left unmatched. The germline CDR1 and CDR2 sequences are SEHNR and FQNEAQ (reference sequence).

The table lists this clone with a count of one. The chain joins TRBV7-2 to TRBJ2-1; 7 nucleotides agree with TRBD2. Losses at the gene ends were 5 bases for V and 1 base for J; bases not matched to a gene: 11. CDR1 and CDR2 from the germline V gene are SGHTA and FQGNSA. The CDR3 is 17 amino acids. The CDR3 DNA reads TGTGCCAGCAGCACCAGGAGAATAGCGGGTTCCTACAATGAGCAGTTCTTC. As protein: CASSTRRIAGSYNEQFF.

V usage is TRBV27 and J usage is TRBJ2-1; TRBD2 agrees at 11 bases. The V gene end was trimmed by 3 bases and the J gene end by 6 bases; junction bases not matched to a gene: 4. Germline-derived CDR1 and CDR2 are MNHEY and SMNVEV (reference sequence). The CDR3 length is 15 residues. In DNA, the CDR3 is TGTGCCAGCAGTTTGGAACTAGCGGGAGTCAATGAGCAGTTCTTC. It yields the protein CASSLELAGVNEQFF.

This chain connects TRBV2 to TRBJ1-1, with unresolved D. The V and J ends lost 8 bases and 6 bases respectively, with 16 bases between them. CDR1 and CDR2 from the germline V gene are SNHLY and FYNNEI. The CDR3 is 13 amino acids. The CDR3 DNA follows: TGTGCCAGCGTTCCGGTTCTACGCTCTGAAGCTTTCTTT. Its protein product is CASVPVLRSEAFF. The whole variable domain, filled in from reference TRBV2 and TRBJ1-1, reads EPEVTQTPSHQVTQMGQEVILRCVPISNHLYFYWYRQILGQKVEFLVSFYNNEISEKSEIFDDQFSVERPDGSNFTLKIRSTKLEDSAMYFCASVPVLRSEAFFGQGTRLTVV.